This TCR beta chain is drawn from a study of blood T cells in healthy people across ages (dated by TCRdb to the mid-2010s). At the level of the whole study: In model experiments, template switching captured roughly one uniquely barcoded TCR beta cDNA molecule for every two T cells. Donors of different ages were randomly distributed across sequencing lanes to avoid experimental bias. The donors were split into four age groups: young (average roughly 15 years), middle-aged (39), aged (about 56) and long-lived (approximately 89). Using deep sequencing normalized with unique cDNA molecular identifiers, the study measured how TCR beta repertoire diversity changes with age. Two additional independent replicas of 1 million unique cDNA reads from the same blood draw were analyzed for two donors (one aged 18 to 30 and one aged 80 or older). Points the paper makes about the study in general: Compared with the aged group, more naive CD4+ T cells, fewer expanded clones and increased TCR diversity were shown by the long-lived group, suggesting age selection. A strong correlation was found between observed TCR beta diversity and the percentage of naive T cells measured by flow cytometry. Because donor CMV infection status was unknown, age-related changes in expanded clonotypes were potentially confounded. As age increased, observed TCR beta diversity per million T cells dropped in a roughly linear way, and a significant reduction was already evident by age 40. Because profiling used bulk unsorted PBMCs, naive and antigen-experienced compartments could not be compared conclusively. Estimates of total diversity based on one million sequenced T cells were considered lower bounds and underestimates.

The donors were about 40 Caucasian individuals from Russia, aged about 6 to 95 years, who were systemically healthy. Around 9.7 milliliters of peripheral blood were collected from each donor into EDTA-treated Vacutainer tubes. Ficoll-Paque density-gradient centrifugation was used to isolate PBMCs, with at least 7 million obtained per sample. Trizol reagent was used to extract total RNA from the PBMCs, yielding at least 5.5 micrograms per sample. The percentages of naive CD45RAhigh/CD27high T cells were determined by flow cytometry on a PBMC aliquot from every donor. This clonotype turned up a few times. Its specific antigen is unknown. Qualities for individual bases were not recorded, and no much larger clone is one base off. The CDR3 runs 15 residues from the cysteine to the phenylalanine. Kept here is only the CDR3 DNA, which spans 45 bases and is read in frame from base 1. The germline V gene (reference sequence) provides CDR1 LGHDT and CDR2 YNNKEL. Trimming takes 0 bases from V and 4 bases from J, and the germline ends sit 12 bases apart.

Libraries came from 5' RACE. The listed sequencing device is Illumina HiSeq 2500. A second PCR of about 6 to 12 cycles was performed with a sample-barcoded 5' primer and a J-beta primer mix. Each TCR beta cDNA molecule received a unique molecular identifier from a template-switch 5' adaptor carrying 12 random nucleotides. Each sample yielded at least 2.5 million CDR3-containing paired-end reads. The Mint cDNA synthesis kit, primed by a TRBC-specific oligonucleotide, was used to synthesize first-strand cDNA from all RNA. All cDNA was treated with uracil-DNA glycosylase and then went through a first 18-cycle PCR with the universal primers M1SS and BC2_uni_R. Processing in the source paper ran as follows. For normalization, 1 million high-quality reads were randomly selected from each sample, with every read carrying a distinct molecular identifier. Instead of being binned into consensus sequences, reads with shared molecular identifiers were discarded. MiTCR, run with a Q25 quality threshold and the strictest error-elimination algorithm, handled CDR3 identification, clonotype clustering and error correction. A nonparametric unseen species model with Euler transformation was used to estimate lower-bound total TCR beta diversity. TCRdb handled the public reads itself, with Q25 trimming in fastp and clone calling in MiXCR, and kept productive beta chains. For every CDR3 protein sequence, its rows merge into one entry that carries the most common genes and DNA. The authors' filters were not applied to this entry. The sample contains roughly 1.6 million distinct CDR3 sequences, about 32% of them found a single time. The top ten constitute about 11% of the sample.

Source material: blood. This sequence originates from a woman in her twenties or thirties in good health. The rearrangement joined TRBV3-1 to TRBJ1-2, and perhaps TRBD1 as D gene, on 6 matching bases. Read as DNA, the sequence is TGTGCCAGCAGCCAAGATACAACAGGGTCCTATGGCTACACCTTC. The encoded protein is CASSQDTTGSYGYTF.